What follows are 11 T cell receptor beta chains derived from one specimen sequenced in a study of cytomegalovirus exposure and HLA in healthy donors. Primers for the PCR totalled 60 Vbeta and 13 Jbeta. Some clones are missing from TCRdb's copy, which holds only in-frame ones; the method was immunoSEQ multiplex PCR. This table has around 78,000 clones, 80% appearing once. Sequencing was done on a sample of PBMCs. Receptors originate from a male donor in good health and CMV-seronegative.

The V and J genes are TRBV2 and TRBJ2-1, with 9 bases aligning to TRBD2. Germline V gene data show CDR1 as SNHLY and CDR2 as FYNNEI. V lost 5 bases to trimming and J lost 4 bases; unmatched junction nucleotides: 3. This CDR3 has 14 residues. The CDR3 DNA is TGTGCCAGCAGTCTGGGACTAGCATACAATGAGCAGTTCTTC. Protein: CASSLGLAYNEQFF.

In nucleotides, the CDR3 is TGCGCCAGCAGCTTGGAGGTAGCGGGAGGCGGAGAGACCCAGTACTTC. It yields the protein CASSLEVAGGGETQYF. The genes are TRBV5-1 and TRBJ2-5, with TRBD2 matching over 10 bases. The J segment lost 4 bases and the V segment lost 0 bases, leaving 6 bases of the junction unmatched. This CDR3 is 16 amino acids long. In germline, CDR1 is SGHRS, CDR2 YFSETQ. Based on the CDR3 plus reference TRBV5-1 and TRBJ2-5, the full variable domain is KAGVTQTPRYLIKTRGQQVTLSCSPISGHRSVSWYQQTPGQGLQFLFEYFSETQRNKGNFPGRFSGRQFSNSRSEMNVSTLELGDSALYLCASSLEVAGGGETQYFGPGTRLLVL.

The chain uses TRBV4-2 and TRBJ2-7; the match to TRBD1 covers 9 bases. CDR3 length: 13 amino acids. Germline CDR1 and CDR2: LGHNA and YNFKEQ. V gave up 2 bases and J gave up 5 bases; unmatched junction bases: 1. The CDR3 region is CASSQTGGHEQYF. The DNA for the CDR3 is TGTGCCAGCAGCCAAACAGGGGGCCACGAGCAGTACTTC.

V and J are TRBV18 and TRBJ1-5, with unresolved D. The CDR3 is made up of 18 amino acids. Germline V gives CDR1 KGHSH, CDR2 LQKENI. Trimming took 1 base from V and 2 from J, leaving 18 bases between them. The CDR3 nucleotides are TGTGCCAGCTCACCACGGTGGGTGGGGAGTGGTGGCAATCAGCCCCAGCATTTT. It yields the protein CASSPRWVGSGGNQPQHF.

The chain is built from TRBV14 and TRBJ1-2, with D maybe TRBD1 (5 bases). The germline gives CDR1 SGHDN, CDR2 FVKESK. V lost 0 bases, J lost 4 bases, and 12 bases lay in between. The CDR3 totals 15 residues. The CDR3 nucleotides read TGTGCCAGCAGCCAAGAAGCGGGACCATTCTATGGCTACACCTTC. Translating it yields CASSQEAGPFYGYTF.

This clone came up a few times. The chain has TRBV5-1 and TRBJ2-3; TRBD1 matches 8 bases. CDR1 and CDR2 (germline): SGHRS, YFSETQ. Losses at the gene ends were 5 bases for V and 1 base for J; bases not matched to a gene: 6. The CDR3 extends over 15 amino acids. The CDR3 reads CASRPQGARTDTQYF. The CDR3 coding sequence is TGCGCCAGCAGACCTCAGGGGGCGCGCACAGATACGCAGTATTTT.

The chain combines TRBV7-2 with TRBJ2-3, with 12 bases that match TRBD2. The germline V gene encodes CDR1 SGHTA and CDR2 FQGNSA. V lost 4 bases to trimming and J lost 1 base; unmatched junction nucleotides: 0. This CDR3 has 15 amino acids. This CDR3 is CASSWTSGGTDTQYF. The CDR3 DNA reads TGTGCCAGCAGCTGGACTAGCGGGGGCACAGATACGCAGTATTTT.

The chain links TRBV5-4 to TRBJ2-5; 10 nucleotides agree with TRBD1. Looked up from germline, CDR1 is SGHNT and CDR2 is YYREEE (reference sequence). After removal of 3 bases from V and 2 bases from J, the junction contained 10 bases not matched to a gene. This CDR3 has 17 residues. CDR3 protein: CASSSRQGAVVQETQYF. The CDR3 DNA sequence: TGTGCCAGCAGCTCCCGACAGGGGGCCGTCGTTCAAGAGACCCAGTACTTC.

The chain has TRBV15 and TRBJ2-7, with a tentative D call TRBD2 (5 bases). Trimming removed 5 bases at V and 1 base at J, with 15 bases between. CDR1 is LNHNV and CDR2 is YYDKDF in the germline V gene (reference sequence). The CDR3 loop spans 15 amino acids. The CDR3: CATSAERHLSYEQYF. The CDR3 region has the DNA TGTGCCACCAGCGCAGAGCGGCACCTTTCCTACGAGCAGTACTTC.

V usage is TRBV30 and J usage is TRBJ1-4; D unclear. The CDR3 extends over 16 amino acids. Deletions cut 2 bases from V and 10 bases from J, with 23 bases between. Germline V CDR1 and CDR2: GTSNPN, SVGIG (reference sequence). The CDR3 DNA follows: TGTGCCTGGAGTCCCGTTTGGCGGTCCCTTGAAGGAAAACTGTTTTTT. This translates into CAWSPVWRSLEGKLFF.

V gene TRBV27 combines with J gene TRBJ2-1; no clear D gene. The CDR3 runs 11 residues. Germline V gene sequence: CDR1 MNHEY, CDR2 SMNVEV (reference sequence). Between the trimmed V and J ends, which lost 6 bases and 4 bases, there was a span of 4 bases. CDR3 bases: TGTGCCAGCAGCAAATACAATGAGCAGTTCTTC. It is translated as CASSKYNEQFF.